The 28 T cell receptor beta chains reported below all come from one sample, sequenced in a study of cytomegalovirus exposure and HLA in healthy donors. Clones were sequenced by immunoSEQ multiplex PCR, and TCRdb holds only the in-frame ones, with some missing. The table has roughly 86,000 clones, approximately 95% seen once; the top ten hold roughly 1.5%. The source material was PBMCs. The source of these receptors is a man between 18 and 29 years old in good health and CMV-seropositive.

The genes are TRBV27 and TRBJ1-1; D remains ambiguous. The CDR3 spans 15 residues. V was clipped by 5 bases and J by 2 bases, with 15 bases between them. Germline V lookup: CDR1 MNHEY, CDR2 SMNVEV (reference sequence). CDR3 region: CASSPSSSGNTEAFF. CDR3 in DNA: TGTGCCAGCAGTCCATCATCCTCGGGAAACACTGAAGCTTTCTTT.

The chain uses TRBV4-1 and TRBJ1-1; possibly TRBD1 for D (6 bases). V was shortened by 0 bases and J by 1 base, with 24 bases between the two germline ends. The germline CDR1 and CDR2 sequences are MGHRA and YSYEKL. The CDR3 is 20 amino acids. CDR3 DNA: TGCGCCAGCAGCCAAGATCTTTTTGGGGGCTACAGTAGGGGGAACACTGAAGCTTTCTTT. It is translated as CASSQDLFGGYSRGNTEAFF.

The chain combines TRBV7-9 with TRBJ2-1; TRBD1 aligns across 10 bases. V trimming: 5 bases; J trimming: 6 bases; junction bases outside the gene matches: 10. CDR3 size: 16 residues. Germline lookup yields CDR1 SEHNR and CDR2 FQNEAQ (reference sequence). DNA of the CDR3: TGTGCCAGCAGCACCCGAGGGGACAGGGGATCCAATGAGCAGTTCTTC. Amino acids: CASSTRGDRGSNEQFF.

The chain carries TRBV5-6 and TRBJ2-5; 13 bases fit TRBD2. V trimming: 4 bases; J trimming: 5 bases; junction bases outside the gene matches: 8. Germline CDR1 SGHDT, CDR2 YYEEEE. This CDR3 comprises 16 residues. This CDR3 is CASSLGLAGVRETQYF. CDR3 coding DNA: TGTGCCAGCAGCCTAGGACTAGCGGGAGTTCGGGAGACCCAGTACTTC.

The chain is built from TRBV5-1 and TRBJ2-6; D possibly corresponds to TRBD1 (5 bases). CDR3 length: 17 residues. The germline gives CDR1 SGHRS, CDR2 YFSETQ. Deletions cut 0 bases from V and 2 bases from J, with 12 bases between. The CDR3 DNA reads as TGCGCCAGCAGCTTGGTTACGGTGGGGCCTGGGGCCAACGTCCTGACTTTC. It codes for CASSLVTVGPGANVLTF.

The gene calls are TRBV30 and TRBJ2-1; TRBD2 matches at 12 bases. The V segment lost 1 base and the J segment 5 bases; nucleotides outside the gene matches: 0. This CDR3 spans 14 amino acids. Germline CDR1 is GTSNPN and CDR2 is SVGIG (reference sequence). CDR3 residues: CAWSGLAGDNEQFF. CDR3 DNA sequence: TGTGCCTGGAGTGGACTAGCGGGAGACAATGAGCAGTTCTTC. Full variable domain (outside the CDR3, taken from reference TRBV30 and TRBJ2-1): SQTIHQWPATLVQPVGSPLSLECTVEGTSNPNLYWYRQAAGRGLQLLFYSVGIGQISSEVPQNLSASRPQDRQFILSSKKLLLSDSGFYLCAWSGLAGDNEQFFGPGTRLTVL.

DNA of the CDR3: TGTGCCAGCAGCTCGAGCGGGGGGGGCACAGATACGCAGTATTTT. Residues: CASSSSGGGTDTQYF. The chain uses TRBV5-4 and TRBJ2-3, with 10 bases that match TRBD2. Germline-derived CDR1 and CDR2 are SGHNT and YYREEE (reference sequence). CDR3 length equals 15 residues. With 3 bases clipped from V and 1 base from J, the junction kept 2 bases outside the gene matches.

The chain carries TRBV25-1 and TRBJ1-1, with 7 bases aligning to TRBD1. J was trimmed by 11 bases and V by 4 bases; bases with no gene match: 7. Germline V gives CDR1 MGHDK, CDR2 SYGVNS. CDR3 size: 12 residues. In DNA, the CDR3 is TGTGCCAGCAGTGCCACAGGGGTCCGGGCTTTCTTT. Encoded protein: CASSATGVRAFF.

The CDR3 spells CASSPVFPRRDSYEQYF. For the CDR3, the DNA is TGTGCCAGCAGCCCAGTATTCCCTCGGAGGGACTCCTACGAGCAGTACTTC. V gene TRBV7-3 combines with J gene TRBJ2-7, with D tentatively TRBD2 (6 bases). The CDR3 contains 17 residues. Trimming removed 5 bases from V and 0 bases from J, with 20 bases in between. CDR1 is SGHTA, CDR2 FQGTGA, per germline.

CDR3 in DNA: TGCGCCAGCAGCCAAGGGGCGGACAACTCCTACGAGCAGTACTTC. This gives the protein CASSQGADNSYEQYF. V is TRBV4-1 and J is TRBJ2-7; D perhaps matches TRBD1 (5 bases). Germline values: CDR1 MGHRA, CDR2 YSYEKL. The CDR3 contains 15 residues. The germline V and J ends were trimmed by 1 base and 0 bases, with 10 bases remaining between them.

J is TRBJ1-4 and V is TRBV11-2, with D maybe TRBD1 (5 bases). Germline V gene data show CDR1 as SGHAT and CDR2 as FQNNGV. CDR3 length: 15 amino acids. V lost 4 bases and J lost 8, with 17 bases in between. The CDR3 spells CASSSQVGGGEKLFF. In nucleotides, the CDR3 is TGTGCCAGCAGCTCCCAGGTGGGGGGAGGGGAAAAACTGTTTTTT.

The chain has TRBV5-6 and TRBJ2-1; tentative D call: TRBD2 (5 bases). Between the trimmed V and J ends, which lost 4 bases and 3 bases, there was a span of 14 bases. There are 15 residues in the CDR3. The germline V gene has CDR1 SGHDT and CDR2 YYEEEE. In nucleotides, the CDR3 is TGTGCCAGCAGCACGACGACTACCGTCTACAATGAGCAGTTCTTC. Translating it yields CASSTTTTVYNEQFF.

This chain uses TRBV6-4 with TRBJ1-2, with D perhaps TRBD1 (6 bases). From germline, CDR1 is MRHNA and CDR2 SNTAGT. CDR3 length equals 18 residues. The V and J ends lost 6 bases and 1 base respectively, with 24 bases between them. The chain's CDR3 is CASSKTGNPQPLNYGYTF. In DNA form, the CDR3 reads TGTGCCAGCAGCAAAACAGGGAATCCCCAACCCCTTAACTATGGCTACACCTTC.

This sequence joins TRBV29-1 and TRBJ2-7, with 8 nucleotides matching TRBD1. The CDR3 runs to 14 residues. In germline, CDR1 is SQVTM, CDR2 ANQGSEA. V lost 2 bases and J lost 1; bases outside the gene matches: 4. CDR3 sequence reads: CSVEPGQGSYEQYF. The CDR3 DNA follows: TGCAGCGTTGAACCTGGACAGGGTTCCTACGAGCAGTACTTC.

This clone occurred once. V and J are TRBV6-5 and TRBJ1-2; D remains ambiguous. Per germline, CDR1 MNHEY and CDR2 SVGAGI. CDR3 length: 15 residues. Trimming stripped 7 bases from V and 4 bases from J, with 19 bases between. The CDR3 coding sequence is TGTGCCAGCACCGACGAGTTTAGAGGTAGCTATGGCTACACCTTC. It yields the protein CASTDEFRGSYGYTF.

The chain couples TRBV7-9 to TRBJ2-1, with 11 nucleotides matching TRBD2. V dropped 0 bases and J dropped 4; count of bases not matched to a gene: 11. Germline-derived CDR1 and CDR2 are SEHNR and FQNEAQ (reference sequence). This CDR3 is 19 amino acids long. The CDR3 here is CASSLALYIGTSGYNEQFF. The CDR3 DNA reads TGTGCCAGCAGCTTAGCGCTGTATATCGGGACTAGCGGATACAATGAGCAGTTCTTC.

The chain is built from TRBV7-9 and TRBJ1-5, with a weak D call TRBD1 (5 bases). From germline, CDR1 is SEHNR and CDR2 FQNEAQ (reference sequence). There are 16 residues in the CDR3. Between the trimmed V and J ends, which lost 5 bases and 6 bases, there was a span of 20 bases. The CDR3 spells CASSTGSQGRGQPQHF. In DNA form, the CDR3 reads TGTGCCAGCAGCACCGGATCTCAGGGCCGTGGTCAGCCCCAGCATTTT. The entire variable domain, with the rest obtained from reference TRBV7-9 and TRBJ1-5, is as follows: DTGVSQNPRHKITKRGQNVTFRCDPISEHNRLYWYRQTLGQGPEFLTYFQNEAQLEKSRLLSDRFSAERPKGSFSTLEIQRTEQGDSAMYLCASSTGSQGRGQPQHFGDGTRLSIL.

The CDR3 sequence: CATGGPRQPQHF. The CDR3 bases are TGTGCCACCGGGGGGCCCCGTCAGCCCCAGCATTTT. This chain joins TRBV27 and TRBJ1-5; weak D call: TRBD1 (6 bases). Trimming stripped 10 bases from V and 6 bases from J, with 13 bases between. Per the germline V gene, CDR1 is MNHEY and CDR2 is SMNVEV (reference sequence). The length of the CDR3 is 12 residues.

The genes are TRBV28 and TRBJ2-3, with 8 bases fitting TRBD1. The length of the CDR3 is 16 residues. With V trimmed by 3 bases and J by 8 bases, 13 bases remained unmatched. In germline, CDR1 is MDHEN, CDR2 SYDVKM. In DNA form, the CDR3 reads TGTGCCAGCAGTTTCCCTGACAGGGGAAATGTGGGTACGCAGTATTTT. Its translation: CASSFPDRGNVGTQYF.

The CDR3 region has the DNA TGTGCCTGGGGGGAACCGGGACAGGGGGCGAAGAAACTGTTTTTT. It yields the protein CAWGEPGQGAKKLFF. This rearrangement joins TRBV30 to TRBJ1-4; 12 bases match TRBD1. The CDR3 is 15 residues long. V lost 5 bases and J lost 11; bases outside the gene matches: 12. Germline CDR1 and CDR2: GTSNPN and SVGIG (reference sequence).

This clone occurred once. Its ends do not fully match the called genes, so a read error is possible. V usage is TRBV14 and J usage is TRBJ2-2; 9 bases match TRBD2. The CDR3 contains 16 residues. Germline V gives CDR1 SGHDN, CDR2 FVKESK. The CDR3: CASRLGLAPNTGELFF. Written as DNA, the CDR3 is TGTGCCAGCAGACTCGGACTAGCGCCGAATACCGGGGAGCTGTTTTTT.

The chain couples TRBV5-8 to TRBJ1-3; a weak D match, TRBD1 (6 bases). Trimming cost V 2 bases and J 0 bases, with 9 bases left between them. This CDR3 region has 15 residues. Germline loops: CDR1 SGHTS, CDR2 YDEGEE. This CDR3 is CASSLQGDSGNTIYF. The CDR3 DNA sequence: TGTGCCAGCAGCTTACAGGGCGACTCTGGAAACACCATATATTTT.

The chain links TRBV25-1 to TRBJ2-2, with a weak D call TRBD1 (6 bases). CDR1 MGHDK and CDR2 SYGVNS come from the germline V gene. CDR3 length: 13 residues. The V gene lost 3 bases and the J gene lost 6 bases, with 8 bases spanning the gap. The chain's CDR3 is CASSDRGPGELFF. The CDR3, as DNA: TGTGCCAGCAGTGACAGGGGTCCCGGGGAGCTGTTTTTT.

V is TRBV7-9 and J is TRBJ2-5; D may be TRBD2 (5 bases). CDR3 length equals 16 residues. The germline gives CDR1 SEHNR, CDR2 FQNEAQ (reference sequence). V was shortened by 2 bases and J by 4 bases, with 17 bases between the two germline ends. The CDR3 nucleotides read TGTGCCAGCAGCTTATCGGACTGGCGGAATATAGAGACCCAGTACTTC. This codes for CASSLSDWRNIETQYF.

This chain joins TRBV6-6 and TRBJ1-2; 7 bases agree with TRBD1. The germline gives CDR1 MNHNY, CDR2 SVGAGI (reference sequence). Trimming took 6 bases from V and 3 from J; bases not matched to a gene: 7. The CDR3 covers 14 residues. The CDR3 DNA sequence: TGTGCCAGCAGCCCTGGGACAGTCGACTATGGCTACACCTTC. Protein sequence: CASSPGTVDYGYTF.

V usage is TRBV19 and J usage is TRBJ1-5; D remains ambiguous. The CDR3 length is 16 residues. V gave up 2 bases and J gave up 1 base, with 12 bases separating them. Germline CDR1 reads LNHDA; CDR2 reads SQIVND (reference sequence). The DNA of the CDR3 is TGTGCCAGTAGTATATATAGACTAAGAAGCAATCAGCCCCAGCATTTT. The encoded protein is CASSIYRLRSNQPQHF.

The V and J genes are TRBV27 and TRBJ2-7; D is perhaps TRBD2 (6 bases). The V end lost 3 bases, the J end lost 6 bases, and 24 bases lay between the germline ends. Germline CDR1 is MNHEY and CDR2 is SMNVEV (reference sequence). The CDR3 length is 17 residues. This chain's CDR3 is CASSFIPSTGATFEQYF. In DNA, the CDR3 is TGTGCCAGCAGTTTCATCCCCTCGACGGGAGCTACGTTCGAGCAGTACTTC.

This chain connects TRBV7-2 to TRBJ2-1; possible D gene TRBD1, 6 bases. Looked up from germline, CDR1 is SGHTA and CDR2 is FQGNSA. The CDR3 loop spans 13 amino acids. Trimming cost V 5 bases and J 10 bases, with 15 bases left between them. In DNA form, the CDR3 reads TGTGCCAGCAGCCTTAGTGGGGGCCAAGAGCAGTTCTTC. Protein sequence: CASSLSGGQEQFF.